Listed below are T cell receptor beta chains from one sample, sequenced in a study of blood T cell repertoires in COVID-19. Some clones are missing from TCRdb's copy, which holds only in-frame ones; the method was immunoSEQ multiplex PCR. In the table there are more than 45,000 clones, roughly nine tenths of which are singletons. The sample consisted of peripheral blood. The receptor source for this set is a human donor in a cohort sampled during active COVID-19. The CDR3 runs from the conserved cysteine through the conserved F or W. The order of the fields is D gene, clone size, J gene, V gene, CDR3 DNA, CDR3 protein. D genes are given only for firm matches. Size is stated for part of the rows, as once, few or many counts, or as a class when the clone is expanded.

TRBD1	.	TRBJ1-4	TRBV28	TGTGCCAGCAGGGGACAGGGAGATAGGGAAAAACTGTTTTTT	CASRGQGDREKLFF
TRBD1	.	TRBJ2-3	TRBV4-1	TGCGCCAGCAGCCAAGACGGGACAGGGGGCGAGGGCACAGATACGCAGTATTTT	CASSQDGTGGEGTDTQYF
.	.	TRBJ1-1	TRBV18	TGTGCCAGCTCACCCGACGGGGGAACGGTGAACACTGAAGCTTTCTTT	CASSPDGGTVNTEAFF
TRBD1	.	TRBJ2-3	TRBV6-2/TRBV6-3	TGTGCCAGCAGTTCCAGGGGGCTCACAGATACGCAGTATTTT	CASSSRGLTDTQYF
.	.	TRBJ1-5	TRBV19	TGTGCCAGTAGTCTCAACGGGGGAGCTCAGCCCCAGCATTTT	CASSLNGGAQPQHF
TRBD1	.	TRBJ1-3	TRBV29-1	TGCAGCGTTGCTCCAGGGGGCCGTGGAAACACCATATATTTT	CSVAPGGRGNTIYF
TRBD1	.	TRBJ1-2	TRBV18	TGTGCCAGCTCACCGTTAGACAGGGATACCAATGGCTACACCTTC	CASSPLDRDTNGYTF
TRBD2	.	TRBJ2-1	TRBV5-4	TGTGCCAGCAGCCCTCGGGACTACTCCTACAATGAGCAGTTCTTC	CASSPRDYSYNEQFF
TRBD1	.	TRBJ2-5	TRBV4-1	TGCGCCAGCAGCCCGTGGGGGACAGGGGCCCAGGAGACCCAGTACTTC	CASSPWGTGAQETQYF
.	.	TRBJ1-2	TRBV5-4	TGTGCCAGCAGCTTATTGACAGTTCGGGTGAGAGGCTACACCTTC	CASSLLTVRVRGYTF
.	.	TRBJ1-2	TRBV19	TGTGCCAGTAGTTTCGGTAACTATGGCTACACCTTC	CASSFGNYGYTF
TRBD2	.	TRBJ2-1	TRBV9	TGTGCCAGCAGCCCAATAGCGGGGTCCTCCTACAATGAGCAGTTCTTC	CASSPIAGSSYNEQFF
TRBD2	.	TRBJ2-1	TRBV19	TGTGCCAGTAGTATAGAGCCTAGCGGGGGTAAGGAGCAGTTCTTC	CASSIEPSGGKEQFF
TRBD1	.	TRBJ2-7	TRBV28	TGTGCCAGCAGTTCACAGGGGGCTCCTCACTACGAGCAGTACTTC	CASSSQGAPHYEQYF
.	medium-sized	TRBJ1-5	TRBV9	TGTGCCAGCAGCGGCGAAGGGGGTAATCAGCCCCAGCATTTT	CASSGEGGNQPQHF
TRBD1	.	TRBJ2-7	TRBV28	TGTGCCAGCAGTTCATACAGGGGGTACTACGAGCAGTACTTC	CASSSYRGYYEQYF
TRBD2	once	TRBJ2-3	TRBV28	TGTGCCAGCAGCCCCGTGCTTAGCGGGGGGCTGACAGATACGCAGTATTTT	CASSPVLSGGLTDTQYF
TRBD1	few	TRBJ2-1	TRBV10-2	TGCGCCAGCGGGACAGGGTCTCGTGAGCAGTTCTTC	CASGTGSREQFF
.	.	TRBJ2-7	TRBV7-9	TGTGCCAGCAGCTTAGCAGGGAGGTCGGCCCAGGGGGTTCCCGAGCAGTACTTC	CASSLAGRSAQGVPEQYF
.	.	TRBJ2-2	TRBV29-1	TGCAGCGTACGACTAGGAACGAACACCGGGGAGCTGTTTTTT	CSVRLGTNTGELFF
TRBD1	.	TRBJ2-1	TRBV5-8	TGTGCCAGCCTTGCGAGGGGACAGAGTTACAATGAGCAGTTCTTC	CASLARGQSYNEQFF
TRBD1	.	TRBJ2-1	TRBV11-1	TGTGCCAGCAGCTTAGTCCTGACAGGGGGCAACAATGAGCAGTTCTTC	CASSLVLTGGNNEQFF
TRBD1	.	TRBJ1-2	TRBV4-1	TGCGCCAGCAGCCAAGCCGGGACAGGGTCTAACTATGGCTACACCTTC	CASSQAGTGSNYGYTF
TRBD1	.	TRBJ2-3	TRBV7-9	TGTGCCAGCAGCACCGGACAGGGGATCGCCGGGAGCACAGATACGCAGTATTTT	CASSTGQGIAGSTDTQYF
.	.	TRBJ1-2	TRBV6-5	TGTGCCAGCAGCTTTTCCGGGAACGACTATGGCTACACCTTC	CASSFSGNDYGYTF
.	.	TRBJ2-1	TRBV9	TGTGCCAGCAGCGTAGGGTCCCTAGCAGTCCTGGGCAATGAGCAGTTCTTC	CASSVGSLAVLGNEQFF
.	.	TRBJ2-1	TRBV9	TGTGCCAGCAGCGTAGACCCGCAGCGTCCCGAGTTCTTC	CASSVDPQRPEFF
TRBD2	.	TRBJ2-1	TRBV5-1	TGCGCCAGCAGTCAGACTAGCGGGGTAAACAATGAGCAGTTCTTC	CASSQTSGVNNEQFF
.	few	TRBJ1-5	TRBV25-1	TGTGCCAGCACCCTCAGGCAGCCTTACAATCAGCCCCAGCATTTT	CASTLRQPYNQPQHF
.	once	TRBJ2-2	TRBV29-1	TGCAGCGTTGCCCCTCCGGGAGTAACCGGGGAGCTGTTTTTT	CSVAPPGVTGELFF
TRBD1	.	TRBJ1-6	TRBV5-1	TGCGCCAGCAGGGAGGGGACAGCCTCCAATTCACCCCTCCACTTT	CASREGTASNSPLHF
TRBD2	.	TRBJ2-3	TRBV3-1/TRBV3-2	TGTGCCAGCAGCCGTCGGGGGGGCAGGGAAGATACGCAGTATTTT	CASSRRGGREDTQYF
TRBD1	.	TRBJ1-1	TRBV27	TGTGCCAGCAGTTTATCTACACAGGGGGAAGCTTTCTTT	CASSLSTQGEAFF
TRBD2	.	TRBJ2-5	TRBV7-9	TGTGCCAGCAGCCGACCCGGGACTAGCGGTACCCCGGGGACCCAGTACTTC	CASSRPGTSGTPGTQYF
.	many	TRBJ1-4	TRBV9	TGTGCCAGCAGCGTAGGGACAGCCTCGGTTGAAAAACTGTTTTTT	CASSVGTASVEKLFF
.	once	TRBJ1-5	TRBV3-1/TRBV3-2	TGTGCCAGCAGTCGGGACCTGGAGGGACGGCCCCAGCATTTT	CASSRDLEGRPQHF